This T cell receptor beta chain was captured by sequencing in a study of tumor and adjacent non-tumor tissue in lung cancer. About the research overall: On average, productive TCRbeta reads reached about 4 million per sample.

Study conclusions and caveats: Compared with tumor, normal lung showed significantly lower TCR diversity. Tumor repertoires had a smaller top 100 clone share than normal lung.

A modified ARM-PCR protocol with three rounds of nested PCR amplified TCRbeta. TCRdb re-analysed the multiplex PCR reads in MiXCR, keeping a single row per CDR3 protein. The sample includes 120,000 or so distinct CDR3 sequences, roughly 67% of them seen just once. The template was RNA from unsorted bulk tissue. Newly diagnosed lung cancer patients had thoracic surgery in China, August–late 2014, without prior chemotherapy. The count of this clonotype is one. No antigen is known for it. A read error may explain this, as a much larger clone is one base away. Germline CDR1 reads LGHNA; CDR2 reads YSLEER. Trimming at V came to 3 bases and at J to 10 bases, leaving 13 bases not matched to a gene. The CDR3 is 16 residues long.

The genes are TRBV4-3 and TRBJ2-1, with 9 bases lining up with TRBD1. Source material: lung tumor tissue. This clonotype was sampled from a man under 40 with non-small cell lung cancer. The CDR3 bases are TGCGCCAGCAGCCATTTGCCGGGACAGGGAGGGCTAGAGCAGTTCTTC. Translation gives CASSHLPGQGGLEQFF.